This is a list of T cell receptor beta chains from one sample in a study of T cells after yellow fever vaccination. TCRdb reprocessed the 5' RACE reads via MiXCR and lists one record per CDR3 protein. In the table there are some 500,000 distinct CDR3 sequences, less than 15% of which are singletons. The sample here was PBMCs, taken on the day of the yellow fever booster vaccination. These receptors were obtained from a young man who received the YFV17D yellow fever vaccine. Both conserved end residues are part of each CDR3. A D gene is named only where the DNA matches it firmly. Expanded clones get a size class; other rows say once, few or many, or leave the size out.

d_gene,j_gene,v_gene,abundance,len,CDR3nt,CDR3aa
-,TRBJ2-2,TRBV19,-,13,TGTGCCAGTGTGAACAGGGCCACCGGGGAGCTGTTTTTT,CASVNRATGELFF
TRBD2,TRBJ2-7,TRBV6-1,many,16,TGTGCCAGCAGTCGTGGACTAGCGGGAGGAACCTACGAGCAGTACTTC,CASSRGLAGGTYEQYF
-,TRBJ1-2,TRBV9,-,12,TGTGCCAGCAGCGCCCACTTGGGGGGCTACACCTTC,CASSAHLGGYTF
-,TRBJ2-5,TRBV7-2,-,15,TGTGCCAGCAGACGTGGAGGCGGGGAGCACGAGACCCAGTACTTC,CASRRGGGEHETQYF
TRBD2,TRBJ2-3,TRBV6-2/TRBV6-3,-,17,TGTGCCAGCAGTTACTCCAGGCTAGCGGGAACTTCGGATACGCAGTATTTT,CASSYSRLAGTSDTQYF
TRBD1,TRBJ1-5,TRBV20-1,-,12,TGCAGTGCACGGACAGGTATGGAGCCCCAGCATTTT,CSARTGMEPQHF
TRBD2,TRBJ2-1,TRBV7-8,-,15,TGTGCCAGCAGTCGGGGGCTGCGGGAGGACAATGAGCAGTTCTTC,CASSRGLREDNEQFF
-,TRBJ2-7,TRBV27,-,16,TGTGCCAGCAGTCCCTCCCCTGGCGTCTCCTCCTACGAGCAGTACTTC,CASSPSPGVSSYEQYF
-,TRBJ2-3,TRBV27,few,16,TGTGCCAGCAGTCTCATCGAACAGGGTGGGGCGGATACGCAGTATTTT,CASSLIEQGGADTQYF
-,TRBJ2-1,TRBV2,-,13,TGTGCCAGCAGTGTGGGCTACTACAATGAGCAGTTCTTC,CASSVGYYNEQFF
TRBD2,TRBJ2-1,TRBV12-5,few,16,TGTGCTAGTGCCCCTGCCGGACTAGCGGGAGACAATGAGCAGTTCTTC,CASAPAGLAGDNEQFF
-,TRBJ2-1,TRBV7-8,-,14,TGTGCCAGCAGCTTACTGGACGAAAACAATGAGCAGTTCTTC,CASSLLDENNEQFF
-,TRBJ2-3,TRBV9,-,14,TGTGCCAGCAGCGGAAGGGGAGGCCCAGATACGCAGTATTTT,CASSGRGGPDTQYF
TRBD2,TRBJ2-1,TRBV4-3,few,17,TGCGCCAGCAGCCAATCTTGGGGGGCGGGAGGACCCATTGAGCAGTTCTTC,CASSQSWGAGGPIEQFF
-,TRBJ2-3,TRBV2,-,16,TGTGCCAGCAGTCTACCAAACACCGCTAGGTCAGATACGCAGTATTTT,CASSLPNTARSDTQYF
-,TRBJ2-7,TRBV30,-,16,TGTGCCTGGAGTGTAGTGGGGACTTACCCAACTTGGGAGCAGTACTTC,CAWSVVGTYPTWEQYF
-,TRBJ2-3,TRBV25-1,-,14,TGTGCCAGCAGTGGCCCAGGCCACACAGATACGCAGTATTTT,CASSGPGHTDTQYF
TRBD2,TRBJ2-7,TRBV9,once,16,TGTGCCAGCAGCCCCCAGACTAGCGGGAGGGGCCACGAGCACTACTTC,CASSPQTSGRGHEHYF
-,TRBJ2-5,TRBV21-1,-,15,TGTGCCAGCAGCCAAAGGACAGGGATGTTCGAGACCCAGTACTTC,CASSQRTGMFETQYF
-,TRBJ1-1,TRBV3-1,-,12,TGTGCCAGCAGCCGTCAGGGGCCTGAAGCTTTCTTT,CASSRQGPEAFF
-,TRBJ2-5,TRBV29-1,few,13,TGCAGCGTTGTTGGGCTGTACAAAGAGACCCAGTACTTC,CSVVGLYKETQYF
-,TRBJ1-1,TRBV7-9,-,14,TGTGCCAGCAGCCTAGGTGGTGAGTACACTGAAGCTTTCTTT,CASSLGGEYTEAFF
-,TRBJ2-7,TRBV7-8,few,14,TGTGCCAGCAGCTTAGCGGGGGGAAGCGACGAGCAGTACTTC,CASSLAGGSDEQYF
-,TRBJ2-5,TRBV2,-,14,TGTGCCAGCACTGGGGGGGCTCGGAAAGAGACCCAGTACTTC,CASTGGARKETQYF
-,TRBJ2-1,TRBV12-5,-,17,TGTGCTAGTGGTTTGCCCAAAGTAACCGAGCGGGACAATGAGCAGTTCTTC,CASGLPKVTERDNEQFF
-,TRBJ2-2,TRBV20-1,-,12,TGCAGTGCTAGCGCCGGCCCCGGGGAGCTGTTTTTT,CSASAGPGELFF
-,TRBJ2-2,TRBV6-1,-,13,TGTGCCAGCAGTGAAAGACCCCCCGGGGAGCTGTTTTTT,CASSERPPGELFF
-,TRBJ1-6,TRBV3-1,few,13,TGTGCCAGCAGTCGGCTGAAAAATTCACCCCTCCACTTT,CASSRLKNSPLHF
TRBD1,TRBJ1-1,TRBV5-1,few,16,TGCGCCAGCAGGCCCGCGGGACAGACAACGAACACTGAAGCTTTCTTT,CASRPAGQTTNTEAFF
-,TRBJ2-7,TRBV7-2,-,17,TGTGCCAGCAGCTTAGGTTCGCCGGGGTCCATTGATTACGAGCAGTACTTC,CASSLGSPGSIDYEQYF
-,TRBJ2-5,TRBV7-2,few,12,TGTGCCAGCAGCTTAATGAGGCAGACCCAGTACTTC,CASSLMRQTQYF
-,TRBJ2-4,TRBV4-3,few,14,TGCGCCAGCAGCCAAGATCGGGGCCAAAACATTCAGTACTTC,CASSQDRGQNIQYF
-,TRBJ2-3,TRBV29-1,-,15,TGCAGCGTTCTCCGGGACTGGGACTTCACAGATACGCAGTATTTT,CSVLRDWDFTDTQYF
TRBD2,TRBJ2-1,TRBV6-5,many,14,TGTGCCAGCAGTTACTCGATGCGGGGGGATGAGCAGTTCTTC,CASSYSMRGDEQFF
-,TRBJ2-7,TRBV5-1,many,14,TGCGCCAGCAGCCCTACTAGCCCCAAACCCGAGCAGTACTTC,CASSPTSPKPEQYF
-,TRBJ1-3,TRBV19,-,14,TGTGCCAGTAGTTCCCTCGGTTCTGGAAACACCATATATTTT,CASSSLGSGNTIYF
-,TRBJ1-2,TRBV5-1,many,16,TGCGCCAGCAGCTTTGGGGAGAGGGCAAGGAACGACGGCTACACCTTC,CASSFGERARNDGYTF
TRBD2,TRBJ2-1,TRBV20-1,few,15,TGCAGTGCTAGTGACGCGACTAGCGGAAACAATGAGCAGTTCTTC,CSASDATSGNNEQFF
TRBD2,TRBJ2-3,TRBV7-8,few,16,TGTGCCAGCAGCTCAACGACTAGCGGGACATTAGATACGCAGTATTTT,CASSSTTSGTLDTQYF
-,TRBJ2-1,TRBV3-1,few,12,TGTGCCAGCAGCCAAGATATTACCGTCAAGTTCTTC,CASSQDITVKFF
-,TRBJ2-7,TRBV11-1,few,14,TGTGCCAGCAGCTTAGAGGGCCCCTCCTACGAGCAGTACTTC,CASSLEGPSYEQYF
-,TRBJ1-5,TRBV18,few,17,TGTGCCAGCTCACCACCGAGAGAATCGGGGGCTAATCAGCCCCAGCATTTT,CASSPPRESGANQPQHF
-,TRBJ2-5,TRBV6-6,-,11,TGTGCCAGCACCACTGGGGAGACCCAGTACTTC,CASTTGETQYF
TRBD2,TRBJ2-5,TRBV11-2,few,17,TGTGCCAGCAGCCGTTTCACAGGCGGGAGGGCCCAAGAGACCCAGTACTTC,CASSRFTGGRAQETQYF
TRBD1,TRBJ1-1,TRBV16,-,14,TGTGCCAGCAGCCAGAAAACAGGGGTGACTGAAGCTTTCTTT,CASSQKTGVTEAFF
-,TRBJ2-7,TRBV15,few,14,TGTGCCACCAGCAGAGAGGGACAATCCTACGAGCAGTACTTC,CATSREGQSYEQYF
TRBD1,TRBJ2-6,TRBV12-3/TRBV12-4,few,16,TGTGCCAGCAGTTTCACAGGGGGATCTGGGGCCAACGTCCTGACTTTC,CASSFTGGSGANVLTF
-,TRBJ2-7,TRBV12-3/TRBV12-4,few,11,TGTGCCAGCAGTTCCCTGGGCGAGCAGTACTTC,CASSSLGEQYF